This entry concerns a single T cell receptor beta chain. Its antigen is undetermined. The assay was immunoSEQ multiplex PCR, and TCRdb's table has in-frame clones only and misses some. The sample includes around 31,000 clones, around 95% of them seen just once. These data belong to a study of circulating and synovial CD4+ cells in juvenile arthritis. The length of the CDR3 is 14 residues. The germline V gene encodes CDR1 MNHNS and CDR2 SASEGT. Trimming left V 8 bases short and J 3 bases short, with 13 bases between. Overall study findings and caveats: These blood cells shared more CDR3 sequences with synovium than bulk blood. Some such blood samples were as oligoclonal as synovium.

The chain is built from TRBV6-1 and TRBJ2-2, with a tentative D call TRBD2 (5 bases). The sequence derives from a human donor with juvenile idiopathic arthritis. Sequenced sample: CD4+ T cells from blood. The CDR3 nucleotides are TGTGCCAGCGCCGTTCGCGGGTACACCGGGGAGCTGTTTTTT. Translation: CASAVRGYTGELFF.